This entry lists 17 T cell receptor beta chains sequenced from one sample in a study of metastatic and nonmetastatic thyroid tumors. Patients were all untreated before their thyroid surgery. TCRdb re-called the PCR reads through MiXCR. The data hold over 20,000 clones, with roughly a sixth observed a single time. Material: tumor tissue. These receptors originate from a female donor with papillary thyroid cancer or a benign thyroid nodule (not recorded which). Some clones in this sample may be carry-over from other donors' samples.

This chain connects TRBV29-1 to TRBJ2-1; weak D call: TRBD2 (6 bases). V was cut by 2 bases and J by 7 bases, with 18 bases left in between. The CDR3 sequence is 15 residues long. Germline assignment: CDR1 SQVTM and CDR2 ANQGSEA. The CDR3 is CSVEWGGVWGNEQFF. CDR3 DNA sequence: TGCAGCGTTGAATGGGGCGGGGTGTGGGGTAATGAGCAGTTCTTC.

This clone was detected many times. The chain has TRBV20-1 and TRBJ2-3; 14 bases line up with TRBD2. This CDR3 has 16 residues. Germline V CDR1 and CDR2: DFQATT, SNEGSKA (reference sequence). V lost 3 bases to trimming and J lost 0 bases; unmatched junction nucleotides: 2. The DNA for the CDR3 is TGCAGTGCTAGCGGGACTAGCGGGAGTAGCACAGATACGCAGTATTTT. It translates to CSASGTSGSSTDTQYF.

Ten or more counts support this clone. The rearrangement uses TRBV29-1 and TRBJ1-5; TRBD1 might be the D (5 bases). The CDR3 spans 13 residues. The ends were cut back, 6 bases at V and 9 bases at J, with 18 bases in the middle. The germline V gene encodes CDR1 SQVTM and CDR2 ANQGSEA. CDR3 nucleotide sequence: TGCAGCGTAGCTGTGGACTTTGGGGCGCCCCAGCATTTT. Its translation: CSVAVDFGAPQHF.

A few counts support this clone. V gene TRBV10-2 combines with J gene TRBJ1-6; D is perhaps TRBD1 (5 bases). With 11 bases removed from V and 8 bases from J, the gap between germline ends came to 13 bases. The CDR3 is made up of 12 amino acids. Germline V lookup: CDR1 WSHSY, CDR2 SAAADI. CDR3 nucleotides: TGCGCCGGGGGGAGGAGAGATTCACCCCTCCACTTT. Translated: CAGGRRDSPLHF.

About this clone itself: Being one base from a much bigger clone, this may be a read error. This sequence joins TRBV11-1 and TRBJ2-3; D ambiguous. Germline-derived CDR1 and CDR2 are SGHAT and FQDESV (reference sequence). This CDR3 has 17 residues. The V end lost 4 bases, the J end lost 2 bases, and 19 bases lay between the germline ends. CDR3 sequence (DNA): TGTGCCAGCAGCTATCACGCGGTAGGGTCCGTCACAGATACGCAGTATTTT. This codes for CASSYHAVGSVTDTQYF.

V is TRBV7-8 and J is TRBJ2-1; D is perhaps TRBD2 (6 bases). V was clipped by 3 bases and J by 9 bases, with 24 bases between them. The CDR3 is 17 amino acids. Per the germline V gene, CDR1 is SGHVS and CDR2 is FQNEAQ. The CDR3 DNA reads as TGTGCCAGCAGCTTGTCAACCGGCACTAGCTGGAGAGGTGAGCAGTTCTTC. It encodes CASSLSTGTSWRGEQFF.

This clone was seen at least ten times. The V gene is TRBV5-1, the J gene TRBJ2-1, with 15 bases identical to TRBD2. CDR3 size: 17 residues. V shed 1 base, J shed 2 bases, and the junction held 1 base outside the gene matches. CDR1 SGHRS and CDR2 YFSETQ come from the germline V gene. The CDR3 reads CASSLRTSGRAYNEQFF. Here the CDR3 DNA reads TGCGCCAGCAGCTTGAGGACTAGCGGGAGGGCCTACAATGAGCAGTTCTTC. Supplemented by reference TRBV5-1 and TRBJ2-1, the full variable domain reads KAGVTQTPRYLIKTRGQQVTLSCSPISGHRSVSWYQQTPGQGLQFLFEYFSETQRNKGNFPGRFSGRQFSNSRSEMNVSTLELGDSALYLCASSLRTSGRAYNEQFFGPGTRLTVL.

This clone has ten or more counts. V is TRBV7-6 and J is TRBJ1-1; no reliable D call. Trimming pared 1 base from V and 5 bases from J, leaving 8 bases between. CDR3 length equals 13 residues. Per the germline V gene, CDR1 is SGHVS and CDR2 is FNYEAQ. The CDR3 sequence is CASSLGGRTEAFF. DNA for the CDR3: TGTGCCAGCAGCTTAGGAGGGAGGACTGAAGCTTTCTTT. Filled out from reference TRBV7-6 and TRBJ1-1, the complete variable domain reads GAGVSQSPRYKVTKRGQDVALRCDPISGHVSLYWYRQALGQGPEFLTYFNYEAQQDKSGLPNDRFSAERPEGSISTLTIQRTEQRDSAMYRCASSLGGRTEAFFGQGTRLTVV.

On this clone: An end of the junction differs from the germline gene, which may be a read error. The chain combines TRBV30 with TRBJ1-1; D remains ambiguous. The CDR3 length is 12 residues. Germline V gene lookup returns CDR1 GTSNPN and CDR2 SVGIG (reference sequence). CDR3 residues: CACSVTGYEAFF. The CDR3 coding sequence is TGTGCCTGTAGTGTAACCGGATATGAAGCTTTCTTT.

Ten or more counts support this clone. J is TRBJ2-4 and V is TRBV27; D is ambiguous. Germline values: CDR1 MNHEY, CDR2 SMNVEV (reference sequence). Trimming removed 0 bases at V and 2 bases at J, with 8 bases between. The CDR3 consists of 15 residues. The chain's CDR3 is CASSLSAVSKNIQYF. The CDR3 nucleotides are TGTGCCAGCAGTTTATCGGCGGTATCCAAAAACATTCAGTACTTC.

This clone was detected a few times. V gene TRBV2 combines with J gene TRBJ1-5; D call uncertain. Germline V lookup: CDR1 SNHLY, CDR2 FYNNEI. There are 15 residues in the CDR3. V was cut by 4 bases and J by 0 bases, with 10 bases left in between. CDR3 region: CASSVTRNSNQPQHF. DNA for the CDR3: TGTGCCAGCAGTGTTACGAGGAATAGCAATCAGCCCCAGCATTTT.

This clone was seen only a few times. The rearrangement links TRBV2 to TRBJ2-7; a weak D match, TRBD2 (5 bases). Germline V gives CDR1 SNHLY, CDR2 FYNNEI. The CDR3 extends over 15 amino acids. Trimming removed 6 bases at V and 0 bases at J, with 15 bases between. CDR3 nucleotide sequence: TGTGCCAGCAGGGGTCCGGGAAAGAGCTCCTACGAGCAGTACTTC. Translated: CASRGPGKSSYEQYF.

This clone was picked up many times. This chain connects TRBV9 to TRBJ2-5, with D perhaps TRBD1 (5 bases). Trimming took 0 bases from V and 3 from J, leaving 9 bases between them. Germline CDR1 is SGDLS and CDR2 is YYNGEE. CDR3 length: 14 amino acids. CDR3 coding DNA: TGTGCCAGCAGCGTAGTTGACAGCAAAGAGACCCAGTACTTC. Translating gives CASSVVDSKETQYF.

This clone was observed many times. Just one base apart from a much larger clone, this may be a read error. Other nucleotide sequences in the sample specify the same CDR3. V is TRBV4-1 and J is TRBJ2-2, with D possibly being TRBD1 (6 bases). The CDR3 loop spans 15 amino acids. From germline, CDR1 is MGHRA and CDR2 YSYEKL. CDR3 protein: CASSQDQGSTGELFF. The CDR3 region has the DNA TGCGCCAGCAGCCAAGATCAGGGGAGCACCGGGGAGCTGTTCTTT.

The chain employs TRBV19 and TRBJ2-7, with D possibly being TRBD1 (6 bases). Trimming took 5 bases from V and 5 from J, leaving 19 bases between them. Germline CDR1 is LNHDA and CDR2 is SQIVND (reference sequence). CDR3 length equals 15 residues. CDR3 region: CASSLAGVSKDEQYF. The CDR3 bases are TGTGCCAGTAGTCTCGCAGGGGTGAGTAAAGACGAGCAGTACTTC.

The table lists this clone with many counts. V usage is TRBV12-3 or TRBV12-4 and J usage is TRBJ1-1, with a weak D call TRBD1 (5 bases). The CDR3 is 15 residues long. V shed 0 bases and J shed 0 bases, with 8 bases lying between them. The DNA for the CDR3 is TGTGCCAGCAGTTTAGCGGACATTATGAACACTGAAGCTTTCTTT. It translates to CASSLADIMNTEAFF.

As regards this clone: Given a much more abundant clone one base away, this may be a read error. Because the CDR3 is missing its conserved closing phenylalanine or tryptophan, this is likely a read error. The chain has TRBV6-1 and TRBJ2-7, with D perhaps TRBD1 (5 bases). Germline V gene lookup returns CDR1 MNHNS and CDR2 SASEGT. Trimming stripped 5 bases from V and 7 bases from J, with 12 bases between. The CDR3 covers 12 residues. DNA of the CDR3: TGTGCCAGCAGTAAAGGGCAGGGTGAGCAGTACCTC. Protein sequence: CASSKGQGEQYL.